These T cell receptor beta chains were read from a single sample in a study of human T cells and chemical hapten exposure. TCRdb reprocessed the 5' RACE reads via MiXCR and lists one record per CDR3 protein. The sample records roughly 81,000 distinct CDR3 sequences, roughly 15% being singletons. The source of these receptors is a female donor in good health. Each CDR3 is given with its conserved first and last residue. Clone size, where shown, is once, few, many, or a class for clones that have expanded.

-	TRBV7-2	TRBJ1-3	CASSLGPGATGNTIYF
few	TRBV29-1	TRBJ2-3	CSGGTSGVADTQYF
few	TRBV11-2	TRBJ2-1	CASSSTRRLKRYNEQFF
few	TRBV19	TRBJ2-5	CASSTQRETQYF
few	TRBV28	TRBJ1-5	CASSTWGDNQPQHF
-	TRBV7-2	TRBJ2-7	CASSSPVGDIYEQYF
few	TRBV4-2	TRBJ2-2	CASSPAVAGGGELFF
-	TRBV4-2	TRBJ2-7	CASSQERRFEQYF
-	TRBV28	TRBJ2-1	CASSFGTGRTGGADEQFF
many	TRBV3-1	TRBJ2-4	CASSLRSGGARTNIQYF
-	TRBV7-2	TRBJ1-2	CASRVVNYGYTF
few	TRBV12-3/TRBV12-4	TRBJ2-1	CASSFLGGGSYNEQFF
-	TRBV7-2	TRBJ2-1	CASSRTSQRGSYNEQFF
few	TRBV2	TRBJ1-4	CASSEGWEEDEKLFF
few	TRBV12-3/TRBV12-4	TRBJ1-2	CASSLIGYTF
-	TRBV12-3/TRBV12-4	TRBJ2-7	CASKDTTTYEQYF
-	TRBV5-6	TRBJ1-2	CASSLGGRYGYTF
-	TRBV5-4	TRBJ2-5	CASKEGGTIETQYF
once	TRBV5-6	TRBJ2-1	CASSFGTNNEQFF
medium-sized	TRBV11-2	TRBJ2-1	CASSLAGPHNEQFF
-	TRBV11-1	TRBJ1-4	CASSLAEGSPGNEKLFF
-	TRBV6-1	TRBJ2-3	CASRWDNTQYF
-	TRBV13	TRBJ2-1	CASSPQLDWVDEQFF
-	TRBV27	TRBJ1-2	CASSSGPILNGYTF
-	TRBV14	TRBJ1-2	CASSQGDNYGYTF
-	TRBV5-1	TRBJ2-2	CASTYRGQVETGELFF
-	TRBV20-1	TRBJ2-1	CSARLAGLPLGEQFF
few	TRBV7-2	TRBJ1-6	CASSPRTFDNSPLHF
-	TRBV29-1	TRBJ1-1	CSATTGMDTEAFF
many	TRBV5-1	TRBJ2-5	CASSADRVGQETQYF
-	TRBV5-1	TRBJ2-1	CASSLFLTPGDNEQFF
few	TRBV10-3	TRBJ2-2	CAISELTRADTGELFF
once	TRBV19	TRBJ1-2	CAAKGVGYTF
many	TRBV11-2	TRBJ1-2	CASSLVGYGYTF
many	TRBV7-8	TRBJ2-1	CASSALTGTNNEQFF
few	TRBV5-1	TRBJ2-1	CASSPSSGRAYEQFF
few	TRBV24-1	TRBJ2-3	CATSDSGSTDTQYF
-	TRBV7-9	TRBJ2-3	CASSLFIAGDTQYF
-	TRBV7-2	TRBJ2-7	CASSSRSTYEQYF
few	TRBV20-1	TRBJ2-5	CSARDPGSGNLETQYF
-	TRBV12-3/TRBV12-4	TRBJ2-6	CASSPDWASGANVLTF
few	TRBV20-1	TRBJ2-4	CSAQRRAAKNIQYF